This TCR beta chain derives from a study of blood T cell repertoires in COVID-19. Study information: The origin of the acute and convalescent COVID-19 samples was the United States, Italy and Spain.

The authors' processing: The authors estimated nucleated cell counts from reference gene primer amplification. The method was immunoSEQ multiplex PCR; TCRdb's version includes in-frame clones alone and lacks a portion of them. V and J calls and clone size are given by that table; D and trimming were obtained from the DNA. Of some 410,000 clones in the sample, over 75% were seen once. Germline loops: CDR1 KGHSH, CDR2 LQKENI. V lost 6 bases to trimming and J lost 1 base, with 10 bases between them. CDR3 length: 13 residues. Enrolled through a virtual design, the participants were between roughly 18 and 100 years of age and came from fewer than 30 US areas. Participants' reported clinical history set cohort assignment.

Sequencing was carried out using PBMCs or T cells enriched from blood (not recorded which). The sequence came from a woman between 25 and 40 years old with acute COVID-19. The chain employs TRBV18 and TRBJ2-7; D is undetermined. The DNA for the CDR3 is TGTGCCAGCTCGCCCTTGCTATCCTACGAGCAGTACTTC. Its translation is CASSPLLSYEQYF.